One sample yielded the 18 T cell receptor beta chains listed below, sequenced in a study of preoperative IRX-2 immunotherapy in early breast cancer. Produced via immunoSEQ multiplex PCR; TCRdb's table is partial and in-frame only. The sample consists of 30,000 to 45,000 clones, roughly four fifths of them appearing once. Treatment of the sample: preoperative locoregional IRX-2 cytokine immunotherapy. The input for sequencing was lymph node tissue, taken after IRX-2 immunotherapy. These receptors were taken from a human donor with breast cancer.

The rearrangement links TRBV7-1 to TRBJ2-3; TRBD2 aligns across 8 bases. TRBV7-1 is treated as an ORF (open reading frame) with a function not yet certain. This CDR3 has 17 residues. The junction had 13 bases not matched to a gene; V was cut back by 4 bases and J by 4 bases. CDR3 in amino acids: CASSLGGTSPRADTQYF. DNA of the CDR3: TGTGCCAGCAGCTTAGGAGGGACTAGTCCCAGGGCAGATACGCAGTATTTT.

This clone was seen a handful of times. The chain uses TRBV11-3 and TRBJ1-1, with 7 positions matching TRBD1. The CDR3 has 16 amino acids. The V and J ends lost 2 bases and 4 bases, in that order; junction bases with no gene match: 10. Germline V lookup: CDR1 SGHNT, CDR2 YENEEA. In DNA, the CDR3 is TGTGCCAGCAGCTTACCCGGCAGGGGGGGAGTCACTGAAGCTTTCTTT. The encoded protein is CASSLPGRGGVTEAFF.

The chain carries TRBV28 and TRBJ1-1; D unresolved. The CDR3 sequence is 12 residues long. V was shortened by 5 bases and J by 8 bases, with 12 bases between the two germline ends. CDR1 is MDHEN and CDR2 is SYDVKM in the germline V gene. In DNA form, the CDR3 reads TGTGCCAGCAGTACGAGGGTGGCAGAAGCTTTCTTT. Protein sequence: CASSTRVAEAFF.

This chain joins TRBV5-1 and TRBJ2-3, with 8 positions matching TRBD2. CDR1 is SGHRS and CDR2 is YFSETQ in the germline V gene. The CDR3 runs 16 residues. V trimming: 3 bases; J trimming: 5 bases; junction bases outside the gene matches: 11. CDR3 DNA sequence: TGCGCCAGCAGCTCCCCGCACGGGGGGGCGGGAGATACGCAGTATTTT. The encoded protein is CASSSPHGGAGDTQYF.

The chain employs TRBV30 and TRBJ2-2; 9 bases are shared with TRBD1. The V gene end was trimmed by 3 bases and the J gene end by 1 base; junction bases not matched to a gene: 3. Per the germline V gene, CDR1 is GTSNPN and CDR2 is SVGIG (reference sequence). The CDR3 runs 15 residues. CDR3 amino acids: CAWRGQGGNTGELFF. Here the CDR3 DNA reads TGTGCCTGGAGGGGACAGGGTGGGAACACCGGGGAGCTGTTTTTT.

The chain combines TRBV11-3 with TRBJ1-3, with D possibly TRBD1 on 5 matching bases. Germline V gives CDR1 SGHNT, CDR2 YENEEA. CDR3 size: 16 residues. Trimming stripped 5 bases from V and 0 bases from J, with 14 bases between. This chain's CDR3 is CASSPVQGYSGNTIYF. The CDR3 DNA reads as TGTGCCAGCAGCCCAGTCCAGGGTTACTCTGGAAACACCATATATTTT.

This chain connects TRBV7-1 to TRBJ2-4, with D possibly called TRBD1 or TRBD2 (5 bases each). TRBV7-1 is reported as an ORF; its role is uncertain. The CDR3 has 14 residues. Trimming removed 5 bases at V and 5 bases at J, with 13 bases between. The CDR3 DNA follows: TGTGCCAGCAGCCGGGACCCCTCCGAAAACATTCAGTACTTC. The encoded protein is CASSRDPSENIQYF.

The chain combines TRBV11-3 with TRBJ2-1; the match to TRBD2 covers 10 bases. The CDR3 has 16 amino acids. V lost 0 bases, J lost 6 bases, and 5 bases stayed unmatched. Germline-derived CDR1 and CDR2 are SGHNT and YENEEA. The CDR3 is CASSLELAGDPNEQFF. As DNA, the CDR3 is TGTGCCAGCAGCTTAGAGCTAGCGGGGGACCCCAATGAGCAGTTCTTC.

V usage is TRBV6-8 and J usage is TRBJ2-2; 7 bases align to TRBD1. The length of the CDR3 is 16 residues. CDR1 and CDR2 (germline): MNHGY, SAAAGT. V was clipped by 8 bases and J by 2 bases; unmatched bases: 11. CDR3 in amino acids: CASLRGRQGNTGELFF. As DNA, the CDR3 is TGTGCCAGCCTAAGGGGAAGACAGGGCAACACCGGGGAGCTGTTTTTT.

The J gene is TRBJ1-2, the V gene TRBV11-3; D is undetermined. Germline assignment: CDR1 SGHNT and CDR2 YENEEA. The CDR3 contains 14 residues. Trimming pared 6 bases from V and 2 bases from J, leaving 13 bases between. As DNA, the CDR3 is TGTGCCAGCAGTTTGATTGAGAGGAACTATGGCTACACCTTC. Amino acid sequence: CASSLIERNYGYTF.

This clone was seen only once. This rearrangement joins TRBV7-1 to TRBJ1-6; D unresolved. TRBV7-1 is marked as an open reading frame, function uncertain. The V gene lost 5 bases and the J gene lost 10 bases, with 12 bases spanning the gap. This CDR3 region has 13 residues. CDR3 DNA sequence: TGTGCCAGCAGCCCCCAGTCCCAGTCACCCCTCCACTTT. Translating it yields CASSPQSQSPLHF.

The chain joins TRBV18 to TRBJ1-4, with a weak D call TRBD1 (6 bases). There are 15 residues in the CDR3. Per the germline V gene, CDR1 is KGHSH and CDR2 is LQKENI. V shed 3 bases and J shed 5 bases, with 13 bases lying between them. As DNA, the CDR3 is TGTGCCAGCTCACCGGAGACAAGGGGGAATGAAAAACTGTTTTTT. As protein: CASSPETRGNEKLFF. Full variable domain (outside the CDR3, taken from reference TRBV18 and TRBJ1-4): NAGVMQNPRHLVRRRGQEARLRCSPMKGHSHVYWYRQLPEEGLKFMVYLQKENIIDESGMPKERFSAEFPKEGPSILRIQQVVRGDSAAYFCASSPETRGNEKLFFGSGTQLSVL.

The chain uses TRBV19 and TRBJ2-5; the match to TRBD2 covers 10 bases. The ends lost 6 bases at V and 13 bases at J; junction bases unmatched: 8. Germline lookup yields CDR1 LNHDA and CDR2 SQIVND (reference sequence). The CDR3 is 12 residues long. The CDR3 DNA is TGTGCCAGTAGCTTTAGCGGGGGGCAGCCGTACTTC. Encoded protein: CASSFSGGQPYF.

In its sample, this clone was seen a few times. The chain joins TRBV19 to TRBJ2-1, with 8 nucleotides matching TRBD1. Per the germline V gene, CDR1 is LNHDA and CDR2 is SQIVND (reference sequence). This CDR3 is 16 amino acids long. Losses at the gene ends were 6 bases for V and 4 bases for J; bases not matched to a gene: 11. As DNA, the CDR3 is TGTGCCAGTAGCCCACAGGGACAGGTCCGTTACAATGAGCAGTTCTTC. Translated: CASSPQGQVRYNEQFF.

The chain links TRBV5-1 to TRBJ1-4, with 11 bases that match TRBD1. The V and J ends lost 0 bases and 5 bases, in that order; junction bases with no gene match: 3. The CDR3 loop spans 16 amino acids. The V gene's germline CDR1 is SGHRS and CDR2 YFSETQ. As DNA, the CDR3 is TGCGCCAGCAGCTTGGCCGGGACAGGGGGGAATGAAAAACTGTTTTTT. This encodes CASSLAGTGGNEKLFF.

The chain joins TRBV1 to TRBJ2-1; the listed D gene, TRBD1, was not tested against the DNA. TRBV1 is designated a pseudogene. This CDR3 contains 16 residues. The CDR3 coding sequence is TGCGCCAGCAGCCGGGCCGGGACAGTTACCTACAATGAGCAGTTCTTC. It codes for CASSRAGTVTYNEQFF.

V usage is TRBV5-1 and J usage is TRBJ2-5; D might be TRBD2 (7 bases). Germline-derived CDR1 and CDR2 are SGHRS and YFSETQ. The length of the CDR3 is 15 residues. The V gene lost 0 bases and the J gene lost 2 bases, with 11 bases spanning the gap. This chain's CDR3 is CASSLGGGFQETQYF. The CDR3 nucleotides read TGCGCCAGCAGCTTGGGGGGGGGCTTTCAAGAGACCCAGTACTTC.

This sequence joins TRBV5-1 and TRBJ1-5; TRBD1 is a possible D gene (6 bases). Between the trimmed V and J ends, which lost 2 bases and 0 bases, there was a span of 9 bases. Germline V gene lookup returns CDR1 SGHRS and CDR2 YFSETQ. This CDR3 contains 15 residues. The CDR3 region is CASSLGQSSNQPQHF. The CDR3, as DNA: TGCGCCAGCAGCTTAGGACAGAGTAGCAATCAGCCCCAGCATTTT.